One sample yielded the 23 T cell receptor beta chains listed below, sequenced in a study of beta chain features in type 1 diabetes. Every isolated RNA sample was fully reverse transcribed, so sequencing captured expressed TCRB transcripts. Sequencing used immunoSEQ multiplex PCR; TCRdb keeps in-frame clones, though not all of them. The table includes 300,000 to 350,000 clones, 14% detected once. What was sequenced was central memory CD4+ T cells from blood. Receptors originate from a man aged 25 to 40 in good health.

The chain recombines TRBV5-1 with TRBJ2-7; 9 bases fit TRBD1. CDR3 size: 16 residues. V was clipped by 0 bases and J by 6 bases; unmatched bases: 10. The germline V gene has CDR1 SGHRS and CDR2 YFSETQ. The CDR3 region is CASSLGAWTGDSEQYF. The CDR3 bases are TGCGCCAGCAGCTTGGGTGCCTGGACAGGGGACTCCGAGCAGTACTTC. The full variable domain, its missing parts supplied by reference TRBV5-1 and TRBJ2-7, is KAGVTQTPRYLIKTRGQQVTLSCSPISGHRSVSWYQQTPGQGLQFLFEYFSETQRNKGNFPGRFSGRQFSNSRSEMNVSTLELGDSALYLCASSLGAWTGDSEQYFGPGTRLTVT.

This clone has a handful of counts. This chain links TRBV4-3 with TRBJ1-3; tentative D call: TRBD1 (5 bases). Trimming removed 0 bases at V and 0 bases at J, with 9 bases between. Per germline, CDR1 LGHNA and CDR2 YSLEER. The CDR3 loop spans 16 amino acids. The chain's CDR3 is CASSQESTGSGNTIYF. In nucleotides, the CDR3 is TGCGCCAGCAGCCAAGAATCAACAGGCTCTGGAAACACCATATATTTT.

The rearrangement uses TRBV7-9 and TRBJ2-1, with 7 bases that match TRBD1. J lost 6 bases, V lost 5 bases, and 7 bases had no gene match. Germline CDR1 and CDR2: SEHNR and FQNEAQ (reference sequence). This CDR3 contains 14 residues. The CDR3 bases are TGTGCCAGCAGCCACACAACAGGGGTCAATGAGCAGTTCTTC. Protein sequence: CASSHTTGVNEQFF.

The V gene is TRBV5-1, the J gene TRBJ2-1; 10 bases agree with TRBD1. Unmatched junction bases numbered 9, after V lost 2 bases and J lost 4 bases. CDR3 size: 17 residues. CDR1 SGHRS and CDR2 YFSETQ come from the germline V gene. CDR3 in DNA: TGCGCCAGCAGCTTTTTACCCCCGGGACAGGGGTACAATGAGCAGTTCTTC. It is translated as CASSFLPPGQGYNEQFF.

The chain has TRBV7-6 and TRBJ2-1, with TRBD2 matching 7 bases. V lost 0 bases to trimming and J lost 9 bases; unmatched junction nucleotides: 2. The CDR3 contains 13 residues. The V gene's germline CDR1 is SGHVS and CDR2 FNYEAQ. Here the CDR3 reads CASSLARGSEQFF. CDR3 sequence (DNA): TGTGCCAGCAGCTTAGCGCGGGGGAGTGAGCAGTTCTTC.

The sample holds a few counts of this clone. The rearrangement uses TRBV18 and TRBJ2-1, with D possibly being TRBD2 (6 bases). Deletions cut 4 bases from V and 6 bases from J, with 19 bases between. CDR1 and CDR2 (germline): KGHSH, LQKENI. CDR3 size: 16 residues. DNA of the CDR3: TGTGCCAGCTCACTCACCGGGGGTGGGATCCCCAATGAGCAGTTCTTC. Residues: CASSLTGGGIPNEQFF. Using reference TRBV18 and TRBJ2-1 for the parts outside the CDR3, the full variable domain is NAGVMQNPRHLVRRRGQEARLRCSPMKGHSHVYWYRQLPEEGLKFMVYLQKENIIDESGMPKERFSAEFPKEGPSILRIQQVVRGDSAAYFCASSLTGGGIPNEQFFGPGTRLTVL.

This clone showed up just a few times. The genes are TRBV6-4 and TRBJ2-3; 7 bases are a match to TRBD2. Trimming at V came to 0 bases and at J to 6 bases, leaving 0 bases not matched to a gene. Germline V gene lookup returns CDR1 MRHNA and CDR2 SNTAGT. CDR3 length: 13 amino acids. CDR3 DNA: TGTGCCAGCAGTGACTCTAGCGGGGATACGCAGTATTTT. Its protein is CASSDSSGDTQYF.

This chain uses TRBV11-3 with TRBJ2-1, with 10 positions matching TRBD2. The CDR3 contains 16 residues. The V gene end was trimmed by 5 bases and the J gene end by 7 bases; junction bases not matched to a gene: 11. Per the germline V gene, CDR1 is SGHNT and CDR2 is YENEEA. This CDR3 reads CASSPSGLARGNEQFF. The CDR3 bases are TGTGCCAGCAGCCCCTCGGGACTAGCGAGAGGTAATGAGCAGTTCTTC.

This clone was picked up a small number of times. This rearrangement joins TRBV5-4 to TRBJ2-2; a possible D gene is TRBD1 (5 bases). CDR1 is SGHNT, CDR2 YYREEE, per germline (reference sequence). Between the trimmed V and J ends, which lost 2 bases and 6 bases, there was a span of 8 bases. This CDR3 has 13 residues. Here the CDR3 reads CASSFWGPGELFF. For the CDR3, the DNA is TGTGCCAGCAGCTTTTGGGGCCCCGGGGAGCTGTTTTTT.

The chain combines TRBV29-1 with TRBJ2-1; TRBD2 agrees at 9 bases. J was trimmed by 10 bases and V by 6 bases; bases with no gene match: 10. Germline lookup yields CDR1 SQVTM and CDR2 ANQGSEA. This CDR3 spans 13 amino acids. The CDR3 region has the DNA TGCAGCGTAGCGGGGGGCCTGGCTCGGGAGCAGTTCTTC. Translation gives CSVAGGLAREQFF.

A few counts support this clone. Written as DNA, the CDR3 is TGTGCCAGCAGCCAAGACCCGGTGGCGAACACTGAAGCTTTCTTT. This translates into CASSQDPVANTEAFF. The chain combines TRBV5-4 with TRBJ1-1, with D uncertain. V lost 4 bases, J lost 1 base, and 14 bases lay in between. This CDR3 contains 15 residues. CDR1 SGHNT and CDR2 YYREEE come from the germline V gene (reference sequence).

CDR3 nucleotide sequence: TGTGCCAGCAGGGACCGGGACAGGGGGTTCAATGAGCAGTTCTTC. Protein sequence: CASRDRDRGFNEQFF. The V call is TRBV6-1, the J call TRBJ2-1; 11 positions agree with TRBD1. Trimming at V came to 6 bases and at J to 6 bases, leaving 7 bases not matched to a gene. From germline, CDR1 is MNHNS and CDR2 SASEGT. The CDR3 is made up of 15 amino acids.

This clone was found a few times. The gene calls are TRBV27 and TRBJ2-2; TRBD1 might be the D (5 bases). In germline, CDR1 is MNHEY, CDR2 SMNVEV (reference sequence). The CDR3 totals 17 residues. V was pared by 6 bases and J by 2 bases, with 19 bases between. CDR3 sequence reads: CASRNPTAGFNTGELFF. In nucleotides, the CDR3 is TGTGCCAGCAGAAACCCCACCGCAGGGTTTAACACCGGGGAGCTGTTTTTT.

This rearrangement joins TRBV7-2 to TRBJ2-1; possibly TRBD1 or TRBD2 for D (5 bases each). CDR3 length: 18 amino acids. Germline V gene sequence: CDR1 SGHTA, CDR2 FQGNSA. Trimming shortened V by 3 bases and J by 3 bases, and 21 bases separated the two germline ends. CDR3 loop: CASSLRGPPIADYNEQFF. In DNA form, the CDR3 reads TGTGCCAGCAGCTTGAGGGGCCCTCCAATCGCGGACTACAATGAGCAGTTCTTC.

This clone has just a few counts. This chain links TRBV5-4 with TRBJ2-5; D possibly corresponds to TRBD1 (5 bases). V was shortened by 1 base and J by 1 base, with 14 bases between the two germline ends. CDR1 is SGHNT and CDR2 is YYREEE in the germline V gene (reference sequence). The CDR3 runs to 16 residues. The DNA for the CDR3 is TGTGCCAGCAGCTTGCCGGCAGGGCAGCTCCAAGAGACCCAGTACTTC. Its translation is CASSLPAGQLQETQYF.

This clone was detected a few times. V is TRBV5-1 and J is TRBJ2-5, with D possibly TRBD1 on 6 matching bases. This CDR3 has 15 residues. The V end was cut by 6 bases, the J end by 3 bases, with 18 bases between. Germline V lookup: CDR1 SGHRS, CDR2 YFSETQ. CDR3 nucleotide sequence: TGCGCCAGCACCGCAGGGGCCAGTTCCAAAGAGACCCAGTACTTC. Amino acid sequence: CASTAGASSKETQYF.

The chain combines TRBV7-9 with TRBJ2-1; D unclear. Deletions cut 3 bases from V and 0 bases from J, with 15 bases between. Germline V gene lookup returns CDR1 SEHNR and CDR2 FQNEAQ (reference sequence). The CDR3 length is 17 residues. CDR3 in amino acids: CASSFFGRTSSYNEQFF. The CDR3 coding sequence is TGTGCCAGCAGCTTTTTCGGACGAACGAGCTCCTACAATGAGCAGTTCTTC.

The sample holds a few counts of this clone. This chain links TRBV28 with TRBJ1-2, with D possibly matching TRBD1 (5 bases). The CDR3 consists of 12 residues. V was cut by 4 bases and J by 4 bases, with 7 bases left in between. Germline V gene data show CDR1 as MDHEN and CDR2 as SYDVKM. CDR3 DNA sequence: TGTGCCAGCAGTTCCGACAGCTATGGCTACACCTTC. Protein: CASSSDSYGYTF.

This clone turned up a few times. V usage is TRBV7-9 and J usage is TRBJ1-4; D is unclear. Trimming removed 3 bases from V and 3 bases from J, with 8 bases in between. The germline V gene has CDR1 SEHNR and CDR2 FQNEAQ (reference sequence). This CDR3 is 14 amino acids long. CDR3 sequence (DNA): TGTGCCAGCAGCTTTCAGCGCGCTAATGAAAAACTGTTTTTT. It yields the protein CASSFQRANEKLFF.

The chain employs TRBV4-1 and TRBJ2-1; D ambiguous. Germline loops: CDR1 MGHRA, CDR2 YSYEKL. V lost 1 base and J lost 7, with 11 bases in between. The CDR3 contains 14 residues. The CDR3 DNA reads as TGCGCCAGCAGCCAAGGAGCTTTGGAGAATGAGCAGTTCTTC. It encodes CASSQGALENEQFF.

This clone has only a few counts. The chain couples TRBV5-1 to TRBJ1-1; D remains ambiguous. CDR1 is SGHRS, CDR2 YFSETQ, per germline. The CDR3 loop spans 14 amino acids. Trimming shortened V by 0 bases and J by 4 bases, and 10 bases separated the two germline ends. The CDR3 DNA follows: TGCGCCAGCAGCTTGGGCCGGTCGGGCACTGAAGCTTTCTTT. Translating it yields CASSLGRSGTEAFF.

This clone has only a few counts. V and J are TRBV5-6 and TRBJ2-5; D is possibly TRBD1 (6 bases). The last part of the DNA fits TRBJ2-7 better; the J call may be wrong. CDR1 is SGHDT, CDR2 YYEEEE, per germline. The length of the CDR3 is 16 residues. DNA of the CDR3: TGTGCCAGCAGCTCCTCAACAGGGTGGCCCCAGTACGAGCAGTACTTC. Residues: CASSSSTGWPQYEQYF.

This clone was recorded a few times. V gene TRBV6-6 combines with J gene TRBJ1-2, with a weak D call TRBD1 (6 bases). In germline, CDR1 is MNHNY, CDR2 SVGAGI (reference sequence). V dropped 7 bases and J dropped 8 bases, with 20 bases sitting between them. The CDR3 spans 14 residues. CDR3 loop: CASTTDRTGWGYTF. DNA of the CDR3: TGTGCCAGCACCACGGACAGAACGGGATGGGGCTACACCTTC.